This is a list of T cell receptor beta chains from one sample in a study of spatial heterogeneity in lung cancer. Each CDR3 protein is one row after TCRdb ran MiXCR on the 5' RACE reads. The profile shows over 6,000 distinct CDR3 sequences, more than 7.5% of them singletons. Sample: normal lung tissue next to the tumor, taken at surgery. These receptors were collected from a male donor with early-stage non-small cell lung cancer. CDR3s include the opening cysteine and the closing phenylalanine or tryptophan. Fields, in order: D gene, clone size, V gene, J gene, CDR3 DNA, CDR3 protein. The D gene is left open where the match is weak. Size tells how often a clone was seen (once, few, many) or the class of an expanded clone, and some rows leave it out.

D gene: -; clone size: medium-sized; V gene: TRBV5-1; J gene: TRBJ2-3; CDR3 DNA: TGCGCCAGCAGTCCAGAGGTAACAGATACGCAGTATTTT; CDR3 protein: CASSPEVTDTQYF
D gene: -; clone size: many; V gene: TRBV28; J gene: TRBJ2-7; CDR3 DNA: TGTGCCAGCAGTTTCCTGACAGGCCCCTACGAGCAGTACTTC; CDR3 protein: CASSFLTGPYEQYF
D gene: TRBD2; clone size: -; V gene: TRBV20-1; J gene: TRBJ2-5; CDR3 DNA: TGCAGTGCTCTCGGGACTAGCGGGGGGCCCGGGCAAGAGACCCAGTACTTC; CDR3 protein: CSALGTSGGPGQETQYF
D gene: -; clone size: many; V gene: TRBV6-5; J gene: TRBJ2-7; CDR3 DNA: TGTGCCAGCAGGGGGCGCGGGTACGAGCAGTACTTC; CDR3 protein: CASRGRGYEQYF
D gene: -; clone size: many; V gene: TRBV28; J gene: TRBJ2-5; CDR3 DNA: TGTGCCAGCAGCCGGGCTGCTATTGAGACCCAGTACTTC; CDR3 protein: CASSRAAIETQYF
D gene: TRBD1; clone size: few; V gene: TRBV19; J gene: TRBJ2-1; CDR3 DNA: TGTGCCAGTAGTCCCCGGACAGGGGGCGTCTCCTACAATGAGCAGTTCTTC; CDR3 protein: CASSPRTGGVSYNEQFF
D gene: -; clone size: many; V gene: TRBV2; J gene: TRBJ2-5; CDR3 DNA: TGTGCCAGCAGTTTGACGGATTTCCAAGAGACCCAGTACTTC; CDR3 protein: CASSLTDFQETQYF
D gene: TRBD2; clone size: many; V gene: TRBV20-1; J gene: TRBJ2-1; CDR3 DNA: TGCAGTGCTCACCTGACTAGCGGGTGGGTCGGGAATGAGCAGTTCTTC; CDR3 protein: CSAHLTSGWVGNEQFF
D gene: TRBD1; clone size: many; V gene: TRBV20-1; J gene: TRBJ2-7; CDR3 DNA: TGCAGTGCTAGAGTGGGACAGGGGGCCCACGAGCAGTACTTC; CDR3 protein: CSARVGQGAHEQYF
D gene: TRBD1; clone size: -; V gene: TRBV9; J gene: TRBJ2-7; CDR3 DNA: TGTGCCAGCAGCTCCCCCGGGACAGGGACGGGCGAGCAGTACTTC; CDR3 protein: CASSSPGTGTGEQYF
D gene: TRBD1; clone size: many; V gene: TRBV6-6; J gene: TRBJ1-6; CDR3 DNA: TGTGCCAGCAGCCGGGACAGGGCAAATTCACCCCTCCACTTT; CDR3 protein: CASSRDRANSPLHF
D gene: -; clone size: few; V gene: TRBV5-1; J gene: TRBJ1-6; CDR3 DNA: TGCGCCAGCAGCTTTATGGTTAATTCACCCCTCCACTTT; CDR3 protein: CASSFMVNSPLHF
D gene: -; clone size: many; V gene: TRBV7-2; J gene: TRBJ2-1; CDR3 DNA: TGTGCCAGCACCGTGGACTTTGCCTACAATGAGCAGTTCTTC; CDR3 protein: CASTVDFAYNEQFF
D gene: TRBD1; clone size: many; V gene: TRBV18; J gene: TRBJ2-3; CDR3 DNA: TGCGCCAGCTCACCAAGGGACAGAGATAGCACAGATACGCAGTATTTT; CDR3 protein: CASSPRDRDSTDTQYF
D gene: TRBD2; clone size: many; V gene: TRBV28; J gene: TRBJ2-1; CDR3 DNA: TGTGCCAGCAGTCCCCCCTTCACCGGGACTAGCGGGGGCTTTCTAGGAGAGCAGTTCTTC; CDR3 protein: CASSPPFTGTSGGFLGEQFF
D gene: -; clone size: medium-sized; V gene: TRBV4-3; J gene: TRBJ2-3; CDR3 DNA: TGCGCCAGCAGCCAAGAACCGGGGGGCCTAACAGATACGCAGTATTTT; CDR3 protein: CASSQEPGGLTDTQYF
D gene: -; clone size: many; V gene: TRBV20-1; J gene: TRBJ2-3; CDR3 DNA: TGCAGTGCAGACCAGTGGGGCACAGATACGCAGTATTTT; CDR3 protein: CSADQWGTDTQYF
D gene: -; clone size: -; V gene: TRBV10-3; J gene: TRBJ2-7; CDR3 DNA: TGTGCCATCAGTGAGTCGCGCCGGGACCACTGGGAGCAGTACTTC; CDR3 protein: CAISESRRDHWEQYF
D gene: -; clone size: -; V gene: TRBV27; J gene: TRBJ2-3; CDR3 DNA: TGTGCCAGCAGCGCTCCTACTAGCAAAAGCACAGATACGCAGTATTTT; CDR3 protein: CASSAPTSKSTDTQYF
D gene: -; clone size: medium-sized; V gene: TRBV28; J gene: TRBJ2-2; CDR3 DNA: TGTGCCAGCAGTTTACCAGGTGAAGGTCGGAACACCGGGGAGCTGTTTTTT; CDR3 protein: CASSLPGEGRNTGELFF
D gene: -; clone size: medium-sized; V gene: TRBV5-1; J gene: TRBJ2-1; CDR3 DNA: TGCGCCAGCAGCTTCCGTGGACAGACGGGGTACAATGAGCAGTTCTTC; CDR3 protein: CASSFRGQTGYNEQFF
D gene: -; clone size: many; V gene: TRBV28; J gene: TRBJ1-2; CDR3 DNA: TGTGCCAGCAGTTTTCCGGACAAGTATGGCTACACCTTC; CDR3 protein: CASSFPDKYGYTF
D gene: -; clone size: many; V gene: TRBV12-3/TRBV12-4; J gene: TRBJ1-1; CDR3 DNA: TGTGCCAGCAGTGCAGTGACAGGGAACACTGAAGCTTTCTTT; CDR3 protein: CASSAVTGNTEAFF
D gene: TRBD1; clone size: few; V gene: TRBV20-1; J gene: TRBJ1-4; CDR3 DNA: TGCAGTGCGAACAGGGGGGGTAATGAAAAACTGTTTTTT; CDR3 protein: CSANRGGNEKLFF
D gene: -; clone size: -; V gene: TRBV6-6; J gene: TRBJ1-1; CDR3 DNA: TGTGCCAGCAGCTTCCCCGGGGGGGACGCGAACACTGAAGCTTTCTTT; CDR3 protein: CASSFPGGDANTEAFF
D gene: -; clone size: many; V gene: TRBV4-1; J gene: TRBJ1-6; CDR3 DNA: TGCGCCAGCAGCCAAGAGGGTGCAGGGAATTCACCCCTCCACTTT; CDR3 protein: CASSQEGAGNSPLHF
D gene: -; clone size: medium-sized; V gene: TRBV27; J gene: TRBJ2-7; CDR3 DNA: TGTGCCAGCAGTCATAAGGGGGTTTCCTCCTACGAGCAGTACTTC; CDR3 protein: CASSHKGVSSYEQYF
D gene: -; clone size: many; V gene: TRBV7-6; J gene: TRBJ2-2; CDR3 DNA: TGTGCCAGCAGCTTACGGGGTATCAACACCGGGGAGCTGTTTTTT; CDR3 protein: CASSLRGINTGELFF
D gene: TRBD1; clone size: many; V gene: TRBV12-3/TRBV12-4; J gene: TRBJ1-5; CDR3 DNA: TGTGCCAGCAGTTCCCAGGGGGGGGGCCAGCCCCAGCATTTT; CDR3 protein: CASSSQGGGQPQHF
D gene: -; clone size: many; V gene: TRBV6-5; J gene: TRBJ1-5; CDR3 DNA: TGTGCCAGCAGTTACTCCGGGACTGATGATCAGCCCCAGCATTTT; CDR3 protein: CASSYSGTDDQPQHF
D gene: -; clone size: -; V gene: TRBV28; J gene: TRBJ1-5; CDR3 DNA: TGTGCCAGCAGGGTGGGTAGTCAGCCCCAGCATTTT; CDR3 protein: CASRVGSQPQHF
D gene: TRBD2; clone size: many; V gene: TRBV24-1; J gene: TRBJ2-1; CDR3 DNA: TGTGCCACCAGTGATAGCGGGAGGCCCAGCAATGAGCAGTTCTTC; CDR3 protein: CATSDSGRPSNEQFF
D gene: TRBD1; clone size: many; V gene: TRBV5-1; J gene: TRBJ1-2; CDR3 DNA: TGCGCCAGCAGCTTGCAGGGGGACGGCTACACCTTC; CDR3 protein: CASSLQGDGYTF
D gene: -; clone size: many; V gene: TRBV6-5; J gene: TRBJ1-6; CDR3 DNA: TGTGCCAGCAGGCGGGCCGCCAGTTTTCCTTATTCACCCCTCCACTTT; CDR3 protein: CASRRAASFPYSPLHF
D gene: -; clone size: medium-sized; V gene: TRBV20-1; J gene: TRBJ1-5; CDR3 DNA: TGCAGTGCTAGAGATGGCGGGGGCGCGAGGAATCAGCCCCAGCATTTT; CDR3 protein: CSARDGGGARNQPQHF
D gene: TRBD2; clone size: many; V gene: TRBV28; J gene: TRBJ2-7; CDR3 DNA: TGTGCCAGCAGTCCCCGGGGGGGCAGCCGGGTCTACGAGCAGTACTTC; CDR3 protein: CASSPRGGSRVYEQYF
D gene: -; clone size: many; V gene: TRBV7-9; J gene: TRBJ2-7; CDR3 DNA: TGTGCCAGCAGCTCCGTGTCGGGGAGCAGCGACGAGCAGTACTTC; CDR3 protein: CASSSVSGSSDEQYF
D gene: -; clone size: medium-sized; V gene: TRBV27; J gene: TRBJ2-6; CDR3 DNA: TGTGCCAGCAGTTCCTCGATATCTGGGGCCAACGTCCTGACTTTC; CDR3 protein: CASSSSISGANVLTF
D gene: -; clone size: -; V gene: TRBV5-1; J gene: TRBJ1-1; CDR3 DNA: TGCGCCAGCAGCTTGTCCGGGGGAAACACTGAAGCTTTCTTT; CDR3 protein: CASSLSGGNTEAFF
D gene: TRBD1; clone size: -; V gene: TRBV5-1; J gene: TRBJ2-5; CDR3 DNA: TGCGCCAGCAGCTCTGGGACAGGGGGAGAGACCCAGTACTTC; CDR3 protein: CASSSGTGGETQYF
D gene: -; clone size: medium-sized; V gene: TRBV7-8; J gene: TRBJ2-3; CDR3 DNA: TGTGCCAGCAGCCCGGGACTGTTAGATACGCAGTATTTT; CDR3 protein: CASSPGLLDTQYF
D gene: -; clone size: many; V gene: TRBV4-3; J gene: TRBJ1-3; CDR3 DNA: TGCGCCAGCAGCCAGGGAGGGGTTACGAACACCATATATTTT; CDR3 protein: CASSQGGVTNTIYF
D gene: -; clone size: many; V gene: TRBV7-6; J gene: TRBJ2-4; CDR3 DNA: TGTGCCAGCAGCCCGAAAAACATTCAGTACTTC; CDR3 protein: CASSPKNIQYF